This T cell receptor (beta chain) stems from a study of T cell responses to AZD1222 COVID-19 vaccine (dated by TCRdb to about 2021). As for the study more broadly: TCR sequencing was performed for 230 to 250 trial participants, of whom approximately 200 were given two doses of AZD1222 and some 26 were given two doses of MenACWY control vaccine. Trial participants were enrolled into age subgroups of 18-55, 56-69 and 70-plus years, which contained about 150, 28 and 57 TCR-sequenced participants, respectively. General findings and caveats noted by the study authors: Participants were mostly white British and included more females than males, and it was suggested by the authors that clonal diversity may have been underestimated. After two AZD1222 doses, spike-specific TCR breadth and depth were significantly higher than at day 0 and than in MenACWY recipients. No day 14 peak-response samples were available, so repertoires were characterized only after the peak T cell response. The 56-69-year group was small, and its depth increase did not reach significance, likely because of low power. Only six AZD1222 recipients were SARS-CoV-2 seropositive at baseline, limiting conclusions about previously exposed vaccinees. Epitopes outside the regions mutated in the B.1.351 and B.1.1.7 variants were reportedly recognized by nearly half of the unique spike-specific TCRs. Vaccine-associated CD4 TCRs spanned the whole spike protein, with dominant responses in regions 160-218 and 743-854.

According to the study, the label for this sample's time point signals: about 28 days (+/-7) after the second vaccine dose. AZD1222 recipients given second doses at about 4 weeks or at about 12 weeks were pooled, since spike-specific TCR depth and breadth were not found to differ between the two schedules. Vaccinee samples came from UK trials COV001 and COV002, including a single-blind randomized controlled phase 2/3 trial of AZD1222 (ChAdOx1 nCoV-19) in healthy adults. Trial participant PBMC samples were collected at day 0 and day 28 after the second dose for TCRbeta chain sequencing. About this clone: Its target antigen remains unknown. Base qualities were left out, and no much larger clone turns up one base away.

The CDR3 regions of human TCRbeta chains were analyzed by immunosequencing. Per the original workflow: Repertoire TCRs were checked for matches against a reference library of SARS-CoV-2-specific TCRs that had been generated using the MIRA antigen-specificity platform. Breadth was defined as the fraction of unique TCRs that were SARS-CoV-2-associated, and depth was defined as the fraction of total T cells that were SARS-CoV-2-associated. Using the MIRA data, each spike-specific TCR was assigned both to the spike region to which the TCR was reactive and to a CD4 or CD8 class. Log10-transformed breadth and depth values were compared by one-way ANOVA with Sidak's multiple comparisons tests. TCRdb's version of the immuneACCESS table is confined to in-frame rearrangements and falls short of the full clone set. An unresolved V gene accounts for under half of the shortfall where checked; the remainder is of unknown origin. From that table come the V and J calls and clone size; the DNA was used to work out D and trimming. In all, the sample holds about 150,000 clones, and about nine tenths of those were seen once. The ten top clones hold under 4% of the sample.

The germline V gene sets CDR1 to SQVTM and CDR2 to ANQGSEA. The trim is 1 base for V and 2 bases for J, with a gap of 6 bases between the germline ends. There are 12 amino acids in the CDR3, from cysteine to phenylalanine inclusive. The read is trimmed to its CDR3 DNA, 36 bases read in frame from base 1. The source was peripheral blood, collected 28 days after the second AZD1222 dose. The sequence was obtained from an adult who received the AZD1222 COVID-19 vaccine. The sequence joins TRBV29-1 to TRBJ2-7; no D gene call is confident. Here the CDR3 is given as CSVEVVPYEQYF. Here is the DNA: TGCAGCGTTGAAGTCGTTCCCTACGAGCAGTACTTC.